The sequence of this T cell receptor (beta chain) was determined in a study of cytomegalovirus exposure and HLA in healthy donors. Vbeta (60) and Jbeta (13) primers were used in the PCR. TCRdb's table, derived via immunoSEQ multiplex PCR, lists solely in-frame clones and lacks some. The sample holds about 76,000 clones, roughly 72% seen once. Germline CDR1 reads KGHSH; CDR2 reads LQKENI. With 3 bases clipped from V and 6 bases from J, the junction kept 6 bases outside the gene matches. The CDR3 has 17 residues. The sequence came from a woman in her thirties or forties in good health and CMV-seropositive. The specimen was PBMCs. This chain connects TRBV18 to TRBJ2-2, with 14 bases lining up with TRBD2. CDR3 amino acids: CASSPQGLAGAAGELFF. The CDR3, as DNA: TGTGCCAGCTCACCGCAGGGACTAGCGGGAGCGGCCGGGGAGCTGTTTTTT.